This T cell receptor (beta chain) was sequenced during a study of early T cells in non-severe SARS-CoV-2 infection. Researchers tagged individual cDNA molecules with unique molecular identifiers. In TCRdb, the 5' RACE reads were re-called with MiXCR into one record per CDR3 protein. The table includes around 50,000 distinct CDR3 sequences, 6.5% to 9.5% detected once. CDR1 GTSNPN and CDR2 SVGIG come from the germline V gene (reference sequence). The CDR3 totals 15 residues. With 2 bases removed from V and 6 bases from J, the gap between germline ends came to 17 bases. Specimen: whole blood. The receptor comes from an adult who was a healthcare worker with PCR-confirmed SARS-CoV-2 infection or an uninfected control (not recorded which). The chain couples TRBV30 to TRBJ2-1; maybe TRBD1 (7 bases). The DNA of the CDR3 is TGTGCCTGGAGTCGGGAGACAGGGACCGCCAATGAGCAGTTCTTC. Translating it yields CAWSRETGTANEQFF.